This T cell receptor beta chain derives from a study of CD8 T cells in ankylosing spondylitis. There are 15 residues in the CDR3. Findings and limits, study-wide: Reports say disease-linked clones showed up significantly more in matched ankylosing spondylitis synovial fluid.

In making TCR beta libraries, quantitative 5'-RACE with molecular barcodes was used. In TCRdb, the 5' RACE reads were re-called with MiXCR into one record per CDR3 protein. Of about 220,000 distinct CDR3 sequences in the sample, 10% are singletons; the top ten hold 21%. With respect to this clonotype: Its antigen is unknown.

The TCR comes from a male donor with ankylosing spondylitis or in good health (not recorded which). The chain recombines TRBV21-1 with TRBJ2-5; the table's D call TRBD2 went unverified against the DNA. TRBV21-1 is noted as a pseudogene. Sequenced material: blood, either unsorted or a sorted T cell fraction (not recorded which). CDR3 in amino acids: CASSKEEAGRKTQYF. The CDR3 DNA is TGTGCCAGCAGCAAAGAAGAGGCAGGGAGGAAGACCCAGTACTTC.